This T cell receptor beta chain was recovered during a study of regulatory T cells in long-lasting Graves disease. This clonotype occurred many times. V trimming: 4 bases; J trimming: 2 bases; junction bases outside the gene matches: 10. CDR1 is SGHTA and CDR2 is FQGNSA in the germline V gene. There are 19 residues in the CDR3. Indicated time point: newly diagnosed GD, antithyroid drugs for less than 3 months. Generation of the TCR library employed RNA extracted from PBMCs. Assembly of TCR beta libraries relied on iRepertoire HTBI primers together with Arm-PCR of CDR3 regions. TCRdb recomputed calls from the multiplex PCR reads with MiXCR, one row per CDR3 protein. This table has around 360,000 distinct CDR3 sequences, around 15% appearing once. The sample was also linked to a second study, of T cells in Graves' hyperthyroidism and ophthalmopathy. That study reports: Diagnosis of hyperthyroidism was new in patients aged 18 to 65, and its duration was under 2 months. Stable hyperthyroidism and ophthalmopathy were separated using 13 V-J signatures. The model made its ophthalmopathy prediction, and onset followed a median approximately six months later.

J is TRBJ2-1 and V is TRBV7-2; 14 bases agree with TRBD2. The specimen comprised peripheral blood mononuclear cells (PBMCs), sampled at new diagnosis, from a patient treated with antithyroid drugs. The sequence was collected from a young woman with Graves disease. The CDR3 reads CASSSRLAGGRVPYNEQFF. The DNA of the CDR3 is TGTGCCAGCAGCTCTAGACTAGCGGGAGGGAGGGTCCCCTACAATGAGCAGTTCTTC.